The 18 T cell receptor beta chains in this list originate from one sample, sequenced in a study of monozygotic twins with cystic fibrosis. Using immunoSEQ multiplex PCR, the repertoire was profiled, and TCRdb retains in-frame clones only, with some absent. This table holds 22,000 or so clones, about 87% found once. The sequencing sample was made of blood. The source of these receptors is a woman aged 30 to 39 with cystic fibrosis.

The chain employs TRBV2 and TRBJ1-6, with D unclear. The germline V gene has CDR1 SNHLY and CDR2 FYNNEI. V lost 6 bases, J lost 9 bases, and 9 bases lay in between. This CDR3 comprises 12 residues. The CDR3 nucleotides read TGTGCCAGCAGCTTCCTTAGTTCACCCCTCCACTTT. Encoded protein: CASSFLSSPLHF.

The gene calls are TRBV2 and TRBJ2-7; 12 bases match TRBD2. CDR3 size: 15 residues. V gave up 4 bases and J gave up 6 bases; unmatched junction bases: 7. In germline, CDR1 is SNHLY, CDR2 FYNNEI. The CDR3: CASSGTSGALGEQYF. The DNA of the CDR3 is TGTGCCAGCAGTGGGACTAGCGGGGCCCTAGGCGAGCAGTACTTC.

This clone occurred a few times. The chain has TRBV25-1 and TRBJ1-4; D not certain. Trimming removed 2 bases at V and 7 bases at J, with 8 bases between. Germline lookup yields CDR1 MGHDK and CDR2 SYGVNS. CDR3 length: 13 residues. CDR3 nucleotide sequence: TGTGCCAGCAGTGAAGGCGATCTTGAAAAACTGTTTTTT. Translating it yields CASSEGDLEKLFF.

The genes are TRBV9 and TRBJ2-2; the D is unclear. Germline V CDR1 and CDR2: SGDLS, YYNGEE. CDR3 size: 12 residues. V was pared by 3 bases and J by 4 bases, with 4 bases between. DNA for the CDR3: TGTGCCAGCAGCGGCCTCACCGGGGAGCTGTTTTTT. This sequence encodes CASSGLTGELFF.

This chain joins TRBV19 and TRBJ2-7, with D possibly being TRBD1 or TRBD2 (5 bases each). V was trimmed by 0 bases and J by 7 bases, leaving 16 bases between them. This CDR3 contains 15 residues. Germline V gives CDR1 LNHDA, CDR2 SQIVND (reference sequence). The chain's CDR3 is CASSIDRAGTGEQYF. DNA for the CDR3: TGTGCCAGTAGTATAGATCGGGCAGGGACGGGGGAGCAGTACTTC.

This clone was recorded only once. The genes are TRBV5-4 and TRBJ2-1, with D possibly being TRBD1 or TRBD2 (6 bases each). Germline assignment: CDR1 SGHNT and CDR2 YYREEE (reference sequence). V dropped 7 bases and J dropped 4 bases, with 18 bases sitting between them. This CDR3 is 15 amino acids long. The CDR3 bases are TGTGCCAGCTCCCTAGGAGGGGGGACGTACAATGAGCAGTTCTTC. Protein sequence: CASSLGGGTYNEQFF.

This chain connects TRBV6-5 to TRBJ2-3; the match to TRBD2 covers 8 bases. Germline V gives CDR1 MNHEY, CDR2 SVGAGI. The CDR3 is 15 residues long. The V gene end was trimmed by 6 bases and the J gene end by 1 base; junction bases not matched to a gene: 6. The CDR3 bases are TGTGCCAGCAGAACCCTTAGCGGGGGCACAGATACGCAGTATTTT. It specifies CASRTLSGGTDTQYF.

The rearrangement uses TRBV11-2 and TRBJ2-7, with a possible D match to TRBD1 (7 bases). CDR1 is SGHAT, CDR2 FQNNGV, per germline. The CDR3 spans 14 residues. Trimming took 7 bases from V and 2 from J, leaving 15 bases between them. CDR3 DNA: TGTGCCAGCACATTAGGAGGGACAGCCTACGAGCAGTACTTC. Translating gives CASTLGGTAYEQYF.

This chain links TRBV19 with TRBJ2-3; the D is unclear. Germline values: CDR1 LNHDA, CDR2 SQIVND (reference sequence). CDR3 length: 14 residues. Trimming pared 6 bases from V and 1 base from J, leaving 11 bases between. This CDR3 reads CASRKGDRTDTQYF. DNA for the CDR3: TGTGCCAGTAGGAAAGGAGACCGCACAGATACGCAGTATTTT.

This clone was recorded once. The V gene is TRBV19, the J gene TRBJ1-2, with TRBD1 as a possible D gene (5 bases). The CDR3 extends over 15 amino acids. V was cut by 4 bases and J by 8 bases, with 20 bases left in between. Per germline, CDR1 LNHDA and CDR2 SQIVND (reference sequence). The CDR3 region has the DNA TGTGCCAGTAGTAGGGGAACTAGGGACCCATCGGGCTACACCTTC. The encoded protein is CASSRGTRDPSGYTF.

The chain recombines TRBV4-1 with TRBJ1-1, with TRBD1 as a possible D gene (5 bases). V lost 4 bases and J lost 1, with 13 bases in between. The CDR3 covers 15 residues. Germline lookup yields CDR1 MGHRA and CDR2 YSYEKL. CDR3 bases: TGCGCCAGCAGCCCGCAGGGAAACAGGAACACTGAAGCTTTCTTT. Amino acids: CASSPQGNRNTEAFF.

This clone was found a few times. The V and J genes are TRBV14 and TRBJ1-4; D is unclear. The CDR3 totals 15 residues. Deletions cut 1 base from V and 1 base from J, with 7 bases between. Germline CDR1 SGHDN, CDR2 FVKESK. This CDR3 reads CASSQASVTNEKLFF. CDR3 in DNA: TGTGCCAGCAGCCAAGCGTCTGTAACTAATGAAAAACTGTTTTTT. The complete variable domain, with remaining parts taken from reference TRBV14 and TRBJ1-4, reads EAGVTQFPSHSVIEKGQTVTLRCDPISGHDNLYWYRRVMGKEIKFLLHFVKESKQDESGMPNNRFLAERTGGTYSTLKVQPAELEDSGVYFCASSQASVTNEKLFFGSGTQLSVL.

CDR3 DNA sequence: TGTGCCAGCAGCTTAGCTGCCGCGGGAGGATACGAGCAGTACTTC. Its translation is CASSLAAAGGYEQYF. This chain joins TRBV7-8 and TRBJ2-7; 8 bases line up with TRBD2. The CDR3 loop spans 15 amino acids. CDR1 and CDR2 (germline): SGHVS, FQNEAQ. J gave up 4 bases and V 0 bases, and 5 bases lay outside the gene matches.

This chain links TRBV7-2 with TRBJ2-7; perhaps TRBD1 as D (6 bases). The V and J ends lost 9 bases and 5 bases respectively, with 17 bases between them. CDR3 size: 13 residues. Germline V gene sequence: CDR1 SGHTA, CDR2 FQGNSA. The CDR3 is CASTFPGANEQYF. In DNA, the CDR3 is TGTGCCAGTACCTTTCCAGGGGCCAACGAGCAGTACTTC.

V and J are TRBV5-8 and TRBJ2-7, with D possibly being TRBD1 or TRBD2 (5 bases each). The V end was cut by 9 bases, the J end by 0 bases, with 16 bases between. Germline V gene sequence: CDR1 SGHTS, CDR2 YDEGEE. The CDR3 is 14 residues long. DNA of the CDR3: TGTGCCAACCAGGGTGGGGGAGCCTCCTACGAGCAGTACTTC. It is translated as CANQGGGASYEQYF.

This clone appeared a single time. The chain is built from TRBV5-6 and TRBJ1-2; D is ambiguous. The ends were cut back, 4 bases at V and 2 bases at J, with 21 bases in the middle. The germline V gene has CDR1 SGHDT and CDR2 YYEEEE. The CDR3 is made up of 17 amino acids. CDR3 residues: CASSKGGYGEGNYGYTF. As DNA, the CDR3 is TGTGCCAGCAGCAAAGGTGGCTATGGGGAGGGAAACTATGGCTACACCTTC.

The rearrangement links TRBV6-5 to TRBJ2-7, with D possibly matching TRBD1 (6 bases). V lost 11 bases, J lost 2 bases, and 16 bases lay in between. The CDR3 sequence is 13 residues long. Germline CDR1 and CDR2: MNHEY and SVGAGI. The CDR3 DNA is TGTGCCGCTCCGGGACATTTACCCTACGAGCAGTACTTC. Protein product: CAAPGHLPYEQYF.

This chain connects TRBV5-1 to TRBJ1-3; D call uncertain. Trimming stripped 5 bases from V and 4 bases from J, with 10 bases between. Germline values: CDR1 SGHRS, CDR2 YFSETQ. The CDR3 covers 13 residues. CDR3 loop: CASSQSGGNTIYF. The CDR3 DNA is TGCGCCAGCAGTCAAAGCGGGGGAAACACCATATATTTT.